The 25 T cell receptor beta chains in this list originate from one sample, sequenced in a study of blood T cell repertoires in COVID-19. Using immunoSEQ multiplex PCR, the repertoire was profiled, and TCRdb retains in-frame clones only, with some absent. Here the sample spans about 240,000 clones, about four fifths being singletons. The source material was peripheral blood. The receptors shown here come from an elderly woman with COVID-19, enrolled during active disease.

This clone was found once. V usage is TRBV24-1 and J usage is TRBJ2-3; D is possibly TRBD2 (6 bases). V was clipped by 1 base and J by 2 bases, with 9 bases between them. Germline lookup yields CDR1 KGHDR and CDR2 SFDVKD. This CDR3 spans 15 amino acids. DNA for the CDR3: TGTGCCACCAGTGATTTAGGCGGGGCCACAGATACGCAGTATTTT. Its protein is CATSDLGGATDTQYF.

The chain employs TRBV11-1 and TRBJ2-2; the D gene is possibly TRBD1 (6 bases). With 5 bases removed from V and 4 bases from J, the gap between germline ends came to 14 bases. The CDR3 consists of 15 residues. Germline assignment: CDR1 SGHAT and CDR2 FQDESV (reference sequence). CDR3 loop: CASSPQGQVTGELFF. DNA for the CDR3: TGTGCCAGCAGCCCCCAGGGGCAGGTCACCGGGGAGCTGTTTTTT.

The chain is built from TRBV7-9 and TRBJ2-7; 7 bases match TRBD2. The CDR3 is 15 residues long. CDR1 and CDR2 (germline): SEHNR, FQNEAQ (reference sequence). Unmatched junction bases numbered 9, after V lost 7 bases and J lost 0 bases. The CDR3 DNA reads TGTGCCAGCATCCCACTCGGGGGGAGCTCCTACGAGCAGTACTTC. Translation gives CASIPLGGSSYEQYF.

The CDR3 sequence: CASSLLGVTDTQYF. DNA of the CDR3: TGCGCCAGCAGCTTGTTAGGAGTCACAGATACGCAGTATTTT. This chain links TRBV5-1 with TRBJ2-3, with no clear D. V was cut by 1 base and J by 2 bases, with 8 bases left in between. In germline, CDR1 is SGHRS, CDR2 YFSETQ. This CDR3 comprises 14 residues.

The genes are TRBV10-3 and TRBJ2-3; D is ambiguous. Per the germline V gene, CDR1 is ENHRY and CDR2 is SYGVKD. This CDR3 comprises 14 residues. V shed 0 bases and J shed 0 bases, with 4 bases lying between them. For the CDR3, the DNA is TGTGCCATCAGTGAGTCCGGTAGCACAGATACGCAGTATTTT. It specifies CAISESGSTDTQYF.

The CDR3 coding sequence is TGTGCCAGCAGTTACCTACAGGGACAGCCCCAGCATTTT. As protein: CASSYLQGQPQHF. J is TRBJ1-5 and V is TRBV6-5; D is possibly TRBD1 (6 bases). Per germline, CDR1 MNHEY and CDR2 SVGAGI. Trimming stripped 2 bases from V and 7 bases from J, with 9 bases between. The CDR3 extends over 13 amino acids.

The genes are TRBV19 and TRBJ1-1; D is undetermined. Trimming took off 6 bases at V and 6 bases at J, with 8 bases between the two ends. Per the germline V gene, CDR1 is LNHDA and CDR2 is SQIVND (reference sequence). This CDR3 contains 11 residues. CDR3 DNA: TGTGCCAGTAGGAGGATGGCTGAAGCTTTCTTT. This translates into CASRRMAEAFF.

CDR3 in amino acids: CAWKGQGYGEQFF. The DNA of the CDR3 is TGTGCCTGGAAAGGACAGGGTTACGGTGAGCAGTTCTTC. J is TRBJ2-1 and V is TRBV30, with 8 bases lining up with TRBD1. The length of the CDR3 is 13 residues. The V gene's germline CDR1 is GTSNPN and CDR2 SVGIG (reference sequence). J lost 9 bases, V lost 4 bases, and 8 bases had no gene match.

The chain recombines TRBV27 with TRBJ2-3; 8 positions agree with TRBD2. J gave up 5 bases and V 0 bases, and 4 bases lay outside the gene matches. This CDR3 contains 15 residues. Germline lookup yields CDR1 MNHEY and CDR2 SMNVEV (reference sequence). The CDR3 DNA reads TGTGCCAGCAGTTTATCCGGGAGGGCCATAGATACGCAGTATTTT. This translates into CASSLSGRAIDTQYF.

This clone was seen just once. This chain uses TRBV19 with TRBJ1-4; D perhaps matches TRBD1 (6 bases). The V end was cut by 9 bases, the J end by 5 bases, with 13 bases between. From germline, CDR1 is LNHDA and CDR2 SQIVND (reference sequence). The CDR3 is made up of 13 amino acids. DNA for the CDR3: TGTGCCAGCCGGGACATTATAAATGAAAAACTGTTTTTT. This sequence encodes CASRDIINEKLFF.

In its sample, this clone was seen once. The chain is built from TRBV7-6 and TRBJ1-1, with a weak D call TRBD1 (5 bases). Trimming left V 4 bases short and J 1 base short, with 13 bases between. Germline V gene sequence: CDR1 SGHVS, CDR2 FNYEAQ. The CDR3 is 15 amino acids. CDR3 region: CASSSSRGGNTEAFF. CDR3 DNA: TGTGCCAGCAGCTCAAGCCGGGGGGGGAACACTGAAGCTTTCTTT. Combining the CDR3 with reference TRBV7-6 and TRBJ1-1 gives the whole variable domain GAGVSQSPRYKVTKRGQDVALRCDPISGHVSLYWYRQALGQGPEFLTYFNYEAQQDKSGLPNDRFSAERPEGSISTLTIQRTEQRDSAMYRCASSSSRGGNTEAFFGQGTRLTVV.

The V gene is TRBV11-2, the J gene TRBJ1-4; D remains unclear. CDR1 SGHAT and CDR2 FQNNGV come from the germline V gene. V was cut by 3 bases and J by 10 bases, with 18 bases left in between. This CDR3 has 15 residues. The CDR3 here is CASSLDSRRTGKLFF. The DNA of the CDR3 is TGTGCCAGCAGCTTGGATTCAAGACGGACTGGAAAACTGTTTTTT.

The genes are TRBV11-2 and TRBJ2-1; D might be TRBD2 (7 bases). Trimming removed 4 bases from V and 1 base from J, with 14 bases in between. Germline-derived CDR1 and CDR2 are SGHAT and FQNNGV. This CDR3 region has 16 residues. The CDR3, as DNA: TGTGCCAGCAGCTCCATGGGGGGGCCGTCCTACAATGAGCAGTTCTTC. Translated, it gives CASSSMGGPSYNEQFF.

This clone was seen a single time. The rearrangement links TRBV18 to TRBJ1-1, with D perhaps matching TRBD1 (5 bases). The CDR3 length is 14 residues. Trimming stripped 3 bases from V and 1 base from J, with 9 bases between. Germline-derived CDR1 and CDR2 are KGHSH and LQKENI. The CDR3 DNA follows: TGTGCCAGCTCACCCGACAGATCGAACACTGAAGCTTTCTTT. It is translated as CASSPDRSNTEAFF.

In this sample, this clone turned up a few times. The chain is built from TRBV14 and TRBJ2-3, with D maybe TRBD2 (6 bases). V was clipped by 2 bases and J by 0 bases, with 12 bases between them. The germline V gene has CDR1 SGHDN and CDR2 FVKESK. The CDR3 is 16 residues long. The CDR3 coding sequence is TGTGCCAGCAGCCAATTGGGGGGACGGAGCACAGATACGCAGTATTTT. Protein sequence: CASSQLGGRSTDTQYF.

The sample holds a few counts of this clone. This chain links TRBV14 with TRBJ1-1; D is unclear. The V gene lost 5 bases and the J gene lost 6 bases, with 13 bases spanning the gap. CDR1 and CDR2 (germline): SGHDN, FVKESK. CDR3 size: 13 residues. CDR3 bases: TGTGCCAGCAGCATCATTCAGCGCGCTGAAGCTTTCTTT. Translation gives CASSIIQRAEAFF.

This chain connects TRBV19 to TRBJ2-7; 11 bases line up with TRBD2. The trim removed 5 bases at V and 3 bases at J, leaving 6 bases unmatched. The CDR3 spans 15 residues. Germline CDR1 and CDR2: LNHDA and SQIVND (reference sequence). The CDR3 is CASSVTGTSGYEQYF. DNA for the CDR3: TGTGCCAGTAGTGTCACCGGGACTAGCGGCTACGAGCAGTACTTC.

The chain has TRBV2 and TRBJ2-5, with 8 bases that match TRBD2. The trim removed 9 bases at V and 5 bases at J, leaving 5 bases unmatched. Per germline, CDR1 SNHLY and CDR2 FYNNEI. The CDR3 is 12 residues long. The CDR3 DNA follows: TGTGCCAGTTCAGAGCGGGGGGAGACCCAGTACTTC. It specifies CASSERGETQYF.

In DNA form, the CDR3 reads TGTGCCAGCAGTTTACTGGGGACAGGGAAAAGTAAAGTGCAGTACTTC. It specifies CASSLLGTGKSKVQYF. This rearrangement joins TRBV27 to TRBJ2-7, with TRBD1 matching 9 bases. The CDR3 sequence is 16 residues long. Germline-derived CDR1 and CDR2 are MNHEY and SMNVEV (reference sequence). V dropped 2 bases and J dropped 9; count of bases not matched to a gene: 14.

The CDR3 DNA sequence: TGTGCCAGCAGCCAGGCGGGGGGGGACACCATATATTTT. Translated, it gives CASSQAGGDTIYF. V is TRBV6-5 and J is TRBJ1-3, with a weak D call TRBD1 (5 bases). The V gene lost 6 bases and the J gene lost 8 bases, with 14 bases spanning the gap. There are 13 residues in the CDR3. Germline CDR1 and CDR2: MNHEY and SVGAGI.

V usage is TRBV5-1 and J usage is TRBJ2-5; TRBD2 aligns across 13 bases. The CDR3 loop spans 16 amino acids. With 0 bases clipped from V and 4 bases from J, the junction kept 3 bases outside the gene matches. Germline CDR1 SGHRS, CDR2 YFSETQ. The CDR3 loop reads CASSLGTSGSGETQYF. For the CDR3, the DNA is TGCGCCAGCAGCTTGGGGACTAGCGGGAGCGGAGAGACCCAGTACTTC. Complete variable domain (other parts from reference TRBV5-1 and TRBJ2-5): KAGVTQTPRYLIKTRGQQVTLSCSPISGHRSVSWYQQTPGQGLQFLFEYFSETQRNKGNFPGRFSGRQFSNSRSEMNVSTLELGDSALYLCASSLGTSGSGETQYFGPGTRLLVL.

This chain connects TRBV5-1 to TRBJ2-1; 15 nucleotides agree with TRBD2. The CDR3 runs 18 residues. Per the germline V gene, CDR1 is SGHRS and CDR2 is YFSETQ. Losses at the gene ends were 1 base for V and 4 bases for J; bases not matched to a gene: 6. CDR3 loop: CASSLRGLAGGGYNEQFF. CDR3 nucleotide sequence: TGCGCCAGCAGCTTGCGGGGACTAGCGGGGGGCGGTTACAATGAGCAGTTCTTC.

The CDR3 DNA reads as TGTGCCAGCAGCCTGAGGACAGGAACATCCTATGGCTACACCTTC. Encoded protein: CASSLRTGTSYGYTF. The V gene is TRBV4-2, the J gene TRBJ1-2; TRBD1 matches 7 bases. The J segment lost 4 bases and the V segment lost 4 bases, leaving 9 bases of the junction unmatched. Germline V gene data show CDR1 as LGHNA and CDR2 as YNFKEQ. The CDR3 totals 15 residues.

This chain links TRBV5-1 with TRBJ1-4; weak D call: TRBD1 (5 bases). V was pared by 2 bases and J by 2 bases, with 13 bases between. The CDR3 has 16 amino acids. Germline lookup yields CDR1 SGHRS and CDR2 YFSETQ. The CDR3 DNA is TGCGCCAGCAGCTTTCAGGGTCTCGGCACTAATGAAAAACTGTTTTTT. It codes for CASSFQGLGTNEKLFF.

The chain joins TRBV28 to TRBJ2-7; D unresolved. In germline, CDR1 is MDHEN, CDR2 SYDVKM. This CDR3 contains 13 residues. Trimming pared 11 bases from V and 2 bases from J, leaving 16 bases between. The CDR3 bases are TGTGCCGCGCGCCCCTCGACAACCTACGAGCAGTACTTC. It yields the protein CAARPSTTYEQYF.